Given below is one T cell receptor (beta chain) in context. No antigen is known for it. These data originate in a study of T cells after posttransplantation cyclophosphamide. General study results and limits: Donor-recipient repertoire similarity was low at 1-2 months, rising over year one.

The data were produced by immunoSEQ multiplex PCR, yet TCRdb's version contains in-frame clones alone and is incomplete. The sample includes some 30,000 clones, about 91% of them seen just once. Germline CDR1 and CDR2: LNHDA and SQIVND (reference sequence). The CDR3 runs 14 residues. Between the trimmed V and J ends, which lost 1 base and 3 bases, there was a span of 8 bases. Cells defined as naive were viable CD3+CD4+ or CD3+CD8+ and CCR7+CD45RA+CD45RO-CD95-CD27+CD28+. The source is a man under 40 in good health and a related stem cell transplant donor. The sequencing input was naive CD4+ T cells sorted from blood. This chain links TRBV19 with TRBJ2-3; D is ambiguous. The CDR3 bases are TGTGCCAGTAGTATAGCGACTCAGACAGATACGCAGTATTTT. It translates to CASSIATQTDTQYF.